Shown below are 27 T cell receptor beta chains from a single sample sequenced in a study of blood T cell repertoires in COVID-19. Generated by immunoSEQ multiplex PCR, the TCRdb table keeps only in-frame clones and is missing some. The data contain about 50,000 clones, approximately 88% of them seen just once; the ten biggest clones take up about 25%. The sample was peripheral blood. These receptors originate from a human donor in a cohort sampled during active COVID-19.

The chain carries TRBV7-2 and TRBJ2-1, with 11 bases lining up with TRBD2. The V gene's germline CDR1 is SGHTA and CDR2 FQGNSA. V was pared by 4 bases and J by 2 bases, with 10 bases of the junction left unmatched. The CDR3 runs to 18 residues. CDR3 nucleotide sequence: TGTGCCAGCAGCTCCCTAGCACTAGCGGGGGCGGCCTACAATGAGCAGTTCTTC. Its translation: CASSSLALAGAAYNEQFF. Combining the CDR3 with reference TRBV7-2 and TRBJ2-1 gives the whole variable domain GAGVSQSPSNKVTEKGKDVELRCDPISGHTALYWYRQSLGQGLEFLIYFQGNSAPDKSGLPSDRFSAERTGGSVSTLTIQRTQQEDSAVYLCASSSLALAGAAYNEQFFGPGTRLTVL.

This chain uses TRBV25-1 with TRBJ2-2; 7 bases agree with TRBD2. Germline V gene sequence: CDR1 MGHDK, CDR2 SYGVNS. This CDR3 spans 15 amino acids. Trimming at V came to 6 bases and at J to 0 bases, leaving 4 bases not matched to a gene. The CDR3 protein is CASRSSGANTGELFF. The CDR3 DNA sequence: TGTGCCAGCAGATCTAGCGGAGCGAACACCGGGGAGCTGTTTTTT. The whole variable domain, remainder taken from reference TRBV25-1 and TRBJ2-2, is EADIYQTPRYLVIGTGKKITLECSQTMGHDKMYWYQQDPGMELHLIHYSYGVNSTEKGDLSSESTVSRIRTEHFPLTLESARPSHTSQYLCASRSSGANTGELFFGEGSRLTVL.

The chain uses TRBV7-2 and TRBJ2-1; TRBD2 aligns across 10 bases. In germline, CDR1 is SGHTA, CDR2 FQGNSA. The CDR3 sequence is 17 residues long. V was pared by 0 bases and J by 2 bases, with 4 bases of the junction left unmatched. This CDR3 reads CASSLAVAGGPYNEQFF. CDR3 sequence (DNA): TGTGCCAGCAGCTTAGCGGTAGCGGGAGGCCCCTACAATGAGCAGTTCTTC.

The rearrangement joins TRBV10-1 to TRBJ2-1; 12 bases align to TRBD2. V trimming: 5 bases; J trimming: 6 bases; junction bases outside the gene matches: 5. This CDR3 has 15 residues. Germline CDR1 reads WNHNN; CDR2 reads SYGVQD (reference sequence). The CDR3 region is CASSLAGGDGNEQFF. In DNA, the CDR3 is TGCGCCAGCAGTCTAGCGGGGGGGGATGGCAATGAGCAGTTCTTC.

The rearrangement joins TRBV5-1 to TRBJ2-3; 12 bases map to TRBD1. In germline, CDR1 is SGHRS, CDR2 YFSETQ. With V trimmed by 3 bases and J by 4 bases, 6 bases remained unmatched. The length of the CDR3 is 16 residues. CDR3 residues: CASSSGQGARSDTQYF. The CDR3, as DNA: TGCGCCAGCAGCTCGGGACAGGGGGCTCGGTCAGATACGCAGTATTTT.

CDR3: CASSQGQAGANVLTF. The CDR3 DNA follows: TGTGCCAGCAGCCAGGGGCAGGCCGGGGCCAACGTCCTGACTTTC. The V call is TRBV3-1 (or the pseudogene TRBV3-2), the J call TRBJ2-6, with D possibly TRBD1 on 5 matching bases. V was cut by 3 bases and J by 4 bases, with 10 bases left in between. Germline values: CDR1 LGHDT, CDR2 YNNKEL (reference sequence). There are 15 residues in the CDR3.

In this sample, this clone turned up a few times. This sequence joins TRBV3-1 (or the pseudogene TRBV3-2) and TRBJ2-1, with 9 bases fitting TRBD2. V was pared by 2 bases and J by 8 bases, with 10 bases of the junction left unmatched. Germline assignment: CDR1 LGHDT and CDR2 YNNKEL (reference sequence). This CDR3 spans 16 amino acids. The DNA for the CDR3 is TGTGCCAGCAGCCAAAGGGCGGGAGGGTGTTGCTATGAGCAGTTCTTC. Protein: CASSQRAGGCCYEQFF.

The CDR3 nucleotides read TGTGCCATCTCGGGACTAGTGAACACCGGGGAGCTGTTTTTT. Translating gives CAISGLVNTGELFF. The chain carries TRBV11-3 and TRBJ2-2; TRBD2 matches at 8 bases. The V gene's germline CDR1 is SGHNT and CDR2 YENEEA. The CDR3 is made up of 14 amino acids. V shed 10 bases and J 1 base; nucleotides not matched to a gene: 5.

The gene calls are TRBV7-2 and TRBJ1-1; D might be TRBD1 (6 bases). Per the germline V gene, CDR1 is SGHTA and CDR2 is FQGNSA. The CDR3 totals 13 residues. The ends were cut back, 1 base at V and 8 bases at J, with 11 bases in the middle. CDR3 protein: CASSLDRALEAFF. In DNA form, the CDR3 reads TGTGCCAGCAGCTTAGACAGGGCTCTCGAAGCTTTCTTT.

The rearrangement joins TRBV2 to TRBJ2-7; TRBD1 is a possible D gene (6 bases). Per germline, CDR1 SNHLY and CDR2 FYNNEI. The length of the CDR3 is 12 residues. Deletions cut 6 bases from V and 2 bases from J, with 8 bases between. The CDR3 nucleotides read TGTGCCAGCAGGCAGGGGACCTACGAGCAGTACTTC. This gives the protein CASRQGTYEQYF. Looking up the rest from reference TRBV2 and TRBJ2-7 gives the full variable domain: EPEVTQTPSHQVTQMGQEVILRCVPISNHLYFYWYRQILGQKVEFLVSFYNNEISEKSEIFDDQFSVERPDGSNFTLKIRSTKLEDSAMYFCASRQGTYEQYFGPGTRLTVT.

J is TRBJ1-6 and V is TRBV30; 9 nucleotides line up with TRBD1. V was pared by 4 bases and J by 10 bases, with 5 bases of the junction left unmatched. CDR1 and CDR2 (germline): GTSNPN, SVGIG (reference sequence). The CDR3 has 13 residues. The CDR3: CAWKGQGGSPLHF. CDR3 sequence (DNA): TGTGCCTGGAAGGGACAGGGTGGCTCACCCCTCCACTTT.

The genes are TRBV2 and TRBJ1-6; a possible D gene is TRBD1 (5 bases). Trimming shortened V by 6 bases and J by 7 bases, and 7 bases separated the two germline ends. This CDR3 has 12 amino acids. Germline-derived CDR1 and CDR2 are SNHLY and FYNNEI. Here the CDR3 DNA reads TGTGCCAGCAGCCCAGGGAATTCACCCCTCCACTTT. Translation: CASSPGNSPLHF.

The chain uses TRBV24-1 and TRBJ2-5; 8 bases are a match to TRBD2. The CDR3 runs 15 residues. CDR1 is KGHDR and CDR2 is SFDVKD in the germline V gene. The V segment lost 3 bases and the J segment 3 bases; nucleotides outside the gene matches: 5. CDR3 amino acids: CATSDLTSGEETQYF. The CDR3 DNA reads TGTGCCACCAGTGATCTTACTAGCGGAGAAGAGACCCAGTACTTC.

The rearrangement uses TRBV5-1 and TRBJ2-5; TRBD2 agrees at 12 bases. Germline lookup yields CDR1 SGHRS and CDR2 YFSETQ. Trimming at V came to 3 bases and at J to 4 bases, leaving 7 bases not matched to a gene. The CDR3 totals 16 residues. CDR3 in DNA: TGCGCCAGCAGCTCCCTAGCGGGGGGGCCTTTAGAGACCCAGTACTTC. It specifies CASSSLAGGPLETQYF.

The CDR3 spells CSVLRTQGGLAGPGEQFF. CDR3 nucleotide sequence: TGCAGCGTACTACGGACCCAGGGGGGACTAGCGGGGCCTGGGGAGCAGTTCTTC. The rearrangement links TRBV29-1 to TRBJ2-1; 13 positions match TRBD2. V lost 6 bases, J lost 10 bases, and 21 bases stayed unmatched. The CDR3 contains 18 residues. Germline V gives CDR1 SQVTM, CDR2 ANQGSEA.

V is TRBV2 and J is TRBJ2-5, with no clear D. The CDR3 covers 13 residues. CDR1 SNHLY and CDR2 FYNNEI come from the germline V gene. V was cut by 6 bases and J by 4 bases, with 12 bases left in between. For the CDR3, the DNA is TGTGCCAGCAGCCCTGACTTGGGAGAGACCCAGTACTTC. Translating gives CASSPDLGETQYF.

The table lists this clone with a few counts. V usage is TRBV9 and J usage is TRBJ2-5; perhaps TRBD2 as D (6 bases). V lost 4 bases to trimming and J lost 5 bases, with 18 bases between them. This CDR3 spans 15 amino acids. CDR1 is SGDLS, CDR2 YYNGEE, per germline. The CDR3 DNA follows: TGTGCCAGCAGCCGCAGCAGCGGGTGGACGGAGACCCAGTACTTC. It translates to CASSRSSGWTETQYF.

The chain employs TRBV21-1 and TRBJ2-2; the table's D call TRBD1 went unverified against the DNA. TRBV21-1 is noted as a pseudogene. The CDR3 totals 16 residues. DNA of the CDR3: TGTGCCAGCAGCAAAGTCACGGACAGAGGGCCCGGGGAGCTGTTTTTT. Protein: CASSKVTDRGPGELFF.

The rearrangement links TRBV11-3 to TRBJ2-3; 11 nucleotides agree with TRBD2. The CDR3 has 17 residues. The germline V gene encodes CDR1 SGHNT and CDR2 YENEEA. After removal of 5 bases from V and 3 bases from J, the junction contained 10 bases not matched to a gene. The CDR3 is CASSTTRRLAGTDTQYF. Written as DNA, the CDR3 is TGTGCCAGCAGCACCACCAGAAGACTAGCGGGGACAGATACGCAGTATTTT.

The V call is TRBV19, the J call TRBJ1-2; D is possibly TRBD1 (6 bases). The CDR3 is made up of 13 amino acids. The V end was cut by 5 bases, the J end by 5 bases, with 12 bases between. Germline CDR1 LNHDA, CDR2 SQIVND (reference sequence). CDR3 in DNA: TGTGCCAGTAGTTACTTGGACAGTTATGGCTACACCTTC. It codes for CASSYLDSYGYTF.

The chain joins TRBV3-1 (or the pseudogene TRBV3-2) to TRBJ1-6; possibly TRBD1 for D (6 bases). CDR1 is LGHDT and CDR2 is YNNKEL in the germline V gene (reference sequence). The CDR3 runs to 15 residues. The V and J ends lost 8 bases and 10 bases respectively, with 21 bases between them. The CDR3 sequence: CASGGGTGWSSPLHF. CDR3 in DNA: TGTGCCAGCGGCGGGGGAACAGGGTGGAGCTCACCCCTCCACTTT.

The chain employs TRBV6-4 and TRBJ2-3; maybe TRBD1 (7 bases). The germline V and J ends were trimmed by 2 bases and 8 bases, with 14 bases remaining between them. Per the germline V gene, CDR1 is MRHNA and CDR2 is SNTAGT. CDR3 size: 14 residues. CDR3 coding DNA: TGTGCCAGCAGTGACCTCTACAGGGGAGGTACGCAGTATTTT. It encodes CASSDLYRGGTQYF.

The CDR3 loop reads CASSLVPDRDTQYF. In DNA form, the CDR3 reads TGTGCCAGCAGCTTAGTTCCGGACAGGGATACGCAGTATTTT. The rearrangement joins TRBV11-3 to TRBJ2-3, with 7 bases aligning to TRBD1. Germline trimming cut 1 base from V and 6 bases from J; bases unmatched to any gene: 4. The germline CDR1 and CDR2 sequences are SGHNT and YENEEA. The length of the CDR3 is 14 residues. The full variable domain, completed using reference TRBV11-3 and TRBJ2-3, is EAGVVQSPRYKIIEKKQPVAFWCNPISGHNTLYWYLQNLGQGPELLIRYENEEAVDDSQLPKDRFSAERLKGVDSTLKIQPAELGDSAVYLCASSLVPDRDTQYFGPGTRLTVL.

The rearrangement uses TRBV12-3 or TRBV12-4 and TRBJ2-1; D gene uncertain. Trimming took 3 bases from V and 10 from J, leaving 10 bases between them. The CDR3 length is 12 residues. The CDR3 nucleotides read TGTGCCAGCAGTTTCCCTAACGGGGAGCAGTTCTTC. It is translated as CASSFPNGEQFF.

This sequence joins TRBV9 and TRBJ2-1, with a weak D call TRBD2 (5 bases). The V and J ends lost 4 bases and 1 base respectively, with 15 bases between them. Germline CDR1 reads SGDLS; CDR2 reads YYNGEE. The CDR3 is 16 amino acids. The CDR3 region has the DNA TGTGCCAGCAGCTACGGGAATGCTGAGTCCTACAATGAGCAGTTCTTC. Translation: CASSYGNAESYNEQFF.

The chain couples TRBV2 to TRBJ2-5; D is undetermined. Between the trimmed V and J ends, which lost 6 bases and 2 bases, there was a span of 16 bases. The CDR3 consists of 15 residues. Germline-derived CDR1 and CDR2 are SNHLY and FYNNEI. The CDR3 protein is CASRVRVTKQETQYF. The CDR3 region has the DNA TGTGCCAGCAGAGTCCGGGTTACGAAACAAGAGACCCAGTACTTC.

The CDR3 here is CASSVSGTDNSPLHF. DNA for the CDR3: TGTGCCAGCAGCGTTTCCGGGACAGATAATTCACCCCTCCACTTT. V usage is TRBV9 and J usage is TRBJ1-6; the match to TRBD1 covers 7 bases. Losses at the gene ends were 2 bases for V and 5 bases for J; bases not matched to a gene: 4. Per the germline V gene, CDR1 is SGDLS and CDR2 is YYNGEE. The CDR3 consists of 15 residues.